The 18 T cell receptor beta chains in this list originate from one sample, sequenced in a study of shared clonotypes between healthy human individuals. Sequencing used immunoSEQ multiplex PCR; TCRdb keeps in-frame clones, though not all of them. The sample consists of millions of clones, under 95% of them appearing once. Terminally differentiated effector memory CD45RA+ cells were excluded by CCR7 positive selection of CD45RO-negative cells. Sequenced sample: naive CD8+ T cells from PBMCs. These receptors were collected from a man aged 18 to 30 in good health. Some clones in this sample may be carry-over from other donors' samples.

V is TRBV9 and J is TRBJ2-7, with 8 bases aligning to TRBD2. This CDR3 comprises 18 residues. Germline assignment: CDR1 SGDLS and CDR2 YYNGEE. The V and J ends lost 4 bases and 2 bases, in that order; junction bases with no gene match: 17. CDR3 protein: CASSPLFSGGRNPYEQYF. DNA of the CDR3: TGTGCCAGCAGCCCCCTCTTTTCGGGCGGGAGGAATCCCTACGAGCAGTACTTC.

V gene TRBV29-1 combines with J gene TRBJ2-5; the D is unclear. V gave up 3 bases and J gave up 2 bases, with 13 bases separating them. Germline CDR1 is SQVTM and CDR2 is ANQGSEA. This CDR3 contains 14 residues. Written as DNA, the CDR3 is TGCAGCGTTGACCCAGGCGTGGGACAAGAGACCCAGTACTTC. This sequence encodes CSVDPGVGQETQYF.

The CDR3 loop reads CASFTVPQGPSGNTIYF. CDR3 nucleotide sequence: TGTGCCAGCTTTACAGTCCCCCAGGGGCCCTCTGGAAACACCATATATTTT. This sequence joins TRBV2 and TRBJ1-3; D may be TRBD1 (6 bases). Trimming took 8 bases from V and 0 from J, leaving 20 bases between them. Germline-derived CDR1 and CDR2 are SNHLY and FYNNEI. This CDR3 comprises 17 residues.

The CDR3 DNA reads TGTGCCAGCAGTTCCGGTTTCGAAGTCTCCTACGAGCAGTACTTC. Its translation: CASSSGFEVSYEQYF. V usage is TRBV7-9 and J usage is TRBJ2-7; D ambiguous. Trimming removed 6 bases at V and 0 bases at J, with 15 bases between. The CDR3 length is 15 residues. The germline V gene has CDR1 SEHNR and CDR2 FQNEAQ (reference sequence).

Turning to this clone: The sample has other DNA sequences that encode this CDR3 too. The genes are TRBV7-9 and TRBJ2-7, with D uncertain. Germline-derived CDR1 and CDR2 are SEHNR and FQNEAQ (reference sequence). CDR3 length: 11 residues. Trimming took off 4 bases at V and 2 bases at J, with 3 bases between the two ends. The CDR3 is CASSSTYEQYF. For the CDR3, the DNA is TGTGCCAGCAGCTCAACCTACGAGCAGTACTTC.

This chain connects TRBV9 to TRBJ2-7; no definite D call. The CDR3 length is 14 residues. Germline V gives CDR1 SGDLS, CDR2 YYNGEE. Trimming took 4 bases from V and 1 from J, leaving 12 bases between them. In DNA form, the CDR3 reads TGTGCCAGCAGCCCAGGCCCCAGTTCCTACGAGCAGTACTTC. This codes for CASSPGPSSYEQYF.

The rearrangement uses TRBV19 and TRBJ2-5; 8 bases are shared with TRBD2. The V gene's germline CDR1 is LNHDA and CDR2 SQIVND (reference sequence). Trimming at V came to 5 bases and at J to 7 bases, leaving 12 bases not matched to a gene. This CDR3 has 15 amino acids. The chain's CDR3 is CASSPWTSTVRTQYF. The CDR3 DNA sequence: TGTGCCAGTAGTCCATGGACTAGCACGGTCCGGACCCAGTACTTC.

The chain is built from TRBV4-1 and TRBJ2-7, with D possibly being TRBD1 or TRBD2 (5 bases each). The V end lost 0 bases, the J end lost 4 bases, and 16 bases lay between the germline ends. The germline V gene has CDR1 MGHRA and CDR2 YSYEKL. The CDR3 spans 16 residues. CDR3: CASSQEIRGREYEQYF. Written as DNA, the CDR3 is TGCGCCAGCAGCCAAGAGATTCGGGGCAGGGAATACGAGCAGTACTTC.

The V gene is TRBV27, the J gene TRBJ2-3; D might be TRBD1 (5 bases). The CDR3 sequence is 16 residues long. Deletions cut 4 bases from V and 0 bases from J, with 14 bases between. Germline CDR1 reads MNHEY; CDR2 reads SMNVEV (reference sequence). The CDR3 loop reads CASSSYRQLSTDTQYF. The CDR3 DNA reads TGTGCCAGCAGTTCGTACCGACAGCTTAGCACAGATACGCAGTATTTT.

The chain couples TRBV5-4 to TRBJ1-2, with 9 nucleotides matching TRBD1. Germline CDR1 SGHNT, CDR2 YYREEE (reference sequence). The CDR3 is 14 amino acids. V gave up 4 bases and J gave up 3 bases; unmatched junction bases: 4. The CDR3 region has the DNA TGTGCCAGCAGCCTGGGACAGGGTTACTATGGCTACACCTTC. It codes for CASSLGQGYYGYTF.

The chain employs TRBV7-2 and TRBJ2-7; 10 bases are a match to TRBD2. V lost 2 bases and J lost 2; bases outside the gene matches: 6. CDR3 size: 16 residues. Germline V gene sequence: CDR1 SGHTA, CDR2 FQGNSA. DNA for the CDR3: TGTGCCAGCAGCTTAAGGAAGCGGGAGGGGACCTACGAGCAGTACTTC. Protein sequence: CASSLRKREGTYEQYF.

This clone was recorded only once. CDR3 residues: CASSSPSSGANVLTF. The CDR3 DNA reads as TGTGCCAGCAGCTCTCCGTCCTCTGGGGCCAACGTCCTGACTTTC. This chain connects TRBV13 to TRBJ2-6; no clear D gene. The V gene lost 4 bases and the J gene lost 0 bases, with 7 bases spanning the gap. The CDR3 totals 15 residues. Germline CDR1 reads PRHDT; CDR2 reads FYEKMQ (reference sequence).

The chain links TRBV6-6 to TRBJ2-5; 9 bases are shared with TRBD1. The CDR3 covers 16 residues. From germline, CDR1 is MNHNY and CDR2 SVGAGI (reference sequence). Losses at the gene ends were 2 bases for V and 4 bases for J; bases not matched to a gene: 8. The CDR3 is CASSYLDRGKGETQYF. The CDR3 region has the DNA TGTGCCAGCAGTTACCTTGACAGGGGGAAGGGAGAGACCCAGTACTTC.

The chain employs TRBV29-1 and TRBJ2-5, with 9 bases that match TRBD1. The CDR3 consists of 19 residues. Trimming cost V 0 bases and J 2 bases; bases outside gene matches: 16. The germline gives CDR1 SQVTM, CDR2 ANQGSEA. The CDR3 reads CSVEDYKRQDRGNQETQYF. The CDR3 nucleotides read TGCAGCGTTGAAGATTATAAGAGACAGGACAGGGGTAATCAAGAGACCCAGTACTTC.

Worth noting for this clone: At the DNA level, this CDR3 is encoded by other sequences in the same sample as well. CDR3 in amino acids: CASSFDRDYEQYF. CDR3 in DNA: TGTGCCAGCAGCTTTGACAGGGACTACGAGCAGTACTTC. The J gene is TRBJ2-7, the V gene TRBV11-2, with 7 bases matching TRBD1. CDR1 and CDR2 from the germline V gene are SGHAT and FQNNGV. The CDR3 is 13 amino acids. The V and J ends lost 3 bases and 3 bases, in that order; junction bases with no gene match: 2.

This chain joins TRBV2 and TRBJ2-1; D ambiguous. Trimming took off 1 base at V and 0 bases at J, with 7 bases between the two ends. The CDR3 length is 15 residues. Looked up from germline, CDR1 is SNHLY and CDR2 is FYNNEI. The CDR3 DNA reads as TGTGCCAGCAGTGAAGTTGAGCCCTCCTACAATGAGCAGTTCTTC. Translating it yields CASSEVEPSYNEQFF.

The V call is TRBV11-2, the J call TRBJ1-3; D not resolved. V lost 2 bases to trimming and J lost 0 bases, with 8 bases between them. The germline gives CDR1 SGHAT, CDR2 FQNNGV. The CDR3 runs 15 residues. As DNA, the CDR3 is TGTGCCAGCAGCTTAATTTCTTCCTCTGGAAACACCATATATTTT. This gives the protein CASSLISSSGNTIYF. Full variable domain (outside the CDR3, taken from reference TRBV11-2 and TRBJ1-3): EAGVAQSPRYKIIEKRQSVAFWCNPISGHATLYWYQQILGQGPKLLIQFQNNGVVDDSQLPKDRFSAERLKGVDSTLKIQPAKLEDSAVYLCASSLISSSGNTIYFGEGSWLTVV.

V is TRBV7-9 and J is TRBJ2-7; D ambiguous. This CDR3 is built from 15 residues. Germline assignment: CDR1 SEHNR and CDR2 FQNEAQ (reference sequence). The germline V and J ends were trimmed by 5 bases and 2 bases, with 16 bases remaining between them. CDR3 nucleotide sequence: TGTGCCAGCAGCCAATCCGGACGGAACCCCTACGAGCAGTACTTC. Residues: CASSQSGRNPYEQYF. The complete variable domain, with remaining parts taken from reference TRBV7-9 and TRBJ2-7, reads DTGVSQNPRHKITKRGQNVTFRCDPISEHNRLYWYRQTLGQGPEFLTYFQNEAQLEKSRLLSDRFSAERPKGSFSTLEIQRTEQGDSAMYLCASSQSGRNPYEQYFGPGTRLTVT.